This TCR beta chain originates from a study of cytomegalovirus exposure and HLA in healthy donors. Overall study results and limits: Available immune exposure information covered CMV serostatus only. About 150 TCR beta chains were listed as cytomegalovirus-associated. Among TCR sequences, most were rare, though some public TCRs appeared in many donors.

This clone came up once. Its antigen is unidentified. PCR employed 60 Vbeta and 13 Jbeta primers. Repertoires were generated with immunoSEQ multiplex PCR, while TCRdb's copy carries only in-frame clones and drops some. The sample records under 200,000 clones, approximately 79% being singletons. Participants comprised healthy donors of bone marrow. CDR1 is MDHEN and CDR2 is SYDVKM in the germline V gene. The V end lost 5 bases, the J end lost 10 bases, and 17 bases lay between the germline ends. This CDR3 contains 13 residues. The chain uses TRBV28 and TRBJ1-1, with unresolved D. The receptor comes from a woman in her 40s in good health and CMV-seronegative. Sequencing was performed on PBMCs. The CDR3 nucleotides are TGTGCCAGCAGTCCCCTAGGTGCCCGAGGAGCTTTCTTT. Its protein product is CASSPLGARGAFF.